Listed here are 20 T cell receptor beta chains from one sample, sequenced in a study of monozygotic twins with inflammatory bowel disease. Using the 5' RACE reads, TCRdb records one entry per CDR3 protein without DNA. The sample's table shows roughly 160,000 distinct CDR3 sequences. Sequencing used blood. All receptors come from a human donor with ulcerative colitis or Crohn's disease, or a healthy co-twin of an affected twin (not recorded which).

This chain joins TRBV12-3 or TRBV12-4 and TRBJ1-1; as DNA is missing, the TRBD1 call by TCRdb cannot be tested. The CDR3 is 16 amino acids. The CDR3 region is CASSLGQGWVNTEAFF.

The CDR3: CSAREGSYNSPLHF. The chain recombines TRBV20-1 with TRBJ1-6. Germline lookup yields CDR1 DFQATT and CDR2 SNEGSKA (reference sequence). The CDR3 is 14 residues long.

The chain is built from TRBV5-1 and TRBJ2-3. The CDR3 is made up of 12 amino acids. The germline CDR1 and CDR2 sequences are SGHRS and YFSETQ. CDR3 amino acids: CASSLDTDTQYF.

This chain connects TRBV15 to TRBJ2-2; checking the TCRdb D call of TRBD2 is not possible without DNA. The CDR3 is 16 amino acids. The germline gives CDR1 LNHNV, CDR2 YYDKDF (reference sequence). The chain's CDR3 is CATSRGLAGDSGELFF.

CDR3 region: CASSLLGLASTDTQYF. The genes are TRBV27 and TRBJ2-3. The CDR3 extends over 16 amino acids. Germline V CDR1 and CDR2: MNHEY, SMNVEV (reference sequence).

The gene calls are TRBV27 and TRBJ2-2. The CDR3 is 16 residues long. The germline CDR1 and CDR2 sequences are MNHEY and SMNVEV (reference sequence). The CDR3 protein is CASNPLSSRRTWELFF.

The chain uses TRBV6-2 or TRBV6-3 and TRBJ1-5; the D call of TRBD1 rests on TCRdb alone, since no DNA is present to check it. The CDR3 is 14 residues long. Germline V CDR1 and CDR2: MNHEY, SVGEGT. CDR3: CASSSPTQSRPQHF.

V gene TRBV5-4 combines with J gene TRBJ2-7; the D call of TRBD2 rests on TCRdb alone, since no DNA is present to check it. Germline lookup yields CDR1 SGHNT and CDR2 YYREEE (reference sequence). The CDR3 covers 15 residues. The CDR3 spells CASSETSGGSYEQYF. The whole variable domain, filled in from reference TRBV5-4 and TRBJ2-7, reads ETGVTQSPTHLIKTRGQQVTLRCSSQSGHNTVSWYQQALGQGPQFIFQYYREEENGRGNFPPRFSGLQFPNYSSELNVNALELDDSALYLCASSETSGGSYEQYFGPGTRLTVT.

This chain links TRBV20-1 with TRBJ1-1; TCRdb's D call of TRBD1 is untestable without DNA. Germline V CDR1 and CDR2: DFQATT, SNEGSKA (reference sequence). The CDR3 is made up of 12 amino acids. CDR3 sequence: CSAPGGGTEAFF.

This chain links TRBV29-1 with TRBJ2-7; TCRdb proposes TRBD1, but this gene call is untestable without DNA. The germline V gene encodes CDR1 SQVTM and CDR2 ANQGSEA. The CDR3 is 13 amino acids. The CDR3 loop reads CSVWGGKNYEQYF.

The chain joins TRBV4-1 to TRBJ1-3; the TCRdb call, TRBD1, lacks DNA for checking. In germline, CDR1 is MGHRA, CDR2 YSYEKL. The CDR3 consists of 16 residues. CDR3 amino acids: CASSHLGGLAGNTIYF.

J is TRBJ2-4 and V is TRBV5-1. The CDR3 sequence is 12 residues long. Germline V gene data show CDR1 as SGHRS and CDR2 as YFSETQ. CDR3 protein: CASSLDKNIQYF.

The chain carries TRBV20-1 and TRBJ2-2; the D gene TCRdb calls, TRBD1, cannot be checked with no DNA. This CDR3 comprises 14 residues. Germline V gene data show CDR1 as DFQATT and CDR2 as SNEGSKA (reference sequence). CDR3 residues: CSANRELNTGELFF.

The CDR3 loop reads CATSSRAYNEQFF. V usage is TRBV15 and J usage is TRBJ2-1; TCRdb names TRBD1, which stays unverified in the absence of DNA. The CDR3 sequence is 13 residues long. The germline V gene has CDR1 LNHNV and CDR2 YYDKDF (reference sequence).

The chain combines TRBV20-1 with TRBJ2-1. There are 13 residues in the CDR3. Germline assignment: CDR1 DFQATT and CDR2 SNEGSKA (reference sequence). The CDR3 is CSARLQSYNEQFF.

The chain carries TRBV7-2 and TRBJ2-3; as DNA is missing, the TRBD2 call by TCRdb cannot be tested. This CDR3 has 16 residues. CDR1 SGHTA and CDR2 FQGNSA come from the germline V gene. CDR3 loop: CASSFLGGGGTDTQYF.

The chain carries TRBV11-2 and TRBJ1-2; TCRdb lists TRBD1, though no DNA is available to test this call. The CDR3 sequence is 14 residues long. Germline V gives CDR1 SGHAT, CDR2 FQNNGV. The chain's CDR3 is CASSPTTGYSGYTF.

The chain joins TRBV5-6 to TRBJ1-2; TCRdb outputs TRBD1, but without DNA this stays unchecked. Germline CDR1 is SGHDT and CDR2 is YYEEEE. This CDR3 comprises 14 residues. CDR3 protein: CASSLVESSGGYTF.

The gene calls are TRBV7-2 and TRBJ2-3. The CDR3 loop spans 14 amino acids. CDR1 SGHTA and CDR2 FQGNSA come from the germline V gene. This chain's CDR3 is CASSSSGRTDTQYF. The complete variable domain, with remaining parts taken from reference TRBV7-2 and TRBJ2-3, reads GAGVSQSPSNKVTEKGKDVELRCDPISGHTALYWYRQSLGQGLEFLIYFQGNSAPDKSGLPSDRFSAERTGGSVSTLTIQRTQQEDSAVYLCASSSSGRTDTQYFGPGTRLTVL.

The chain combines TRBV3-1 with TRBJ2-3. The CDR3 is made up of 14 amino acids. Germline V gene data show CDR1 as LGHDT and CDR2 as YNNKEL (reference sequence). CDR3 protein: CASSQDAVADTQYF.